This T cell receptor beta chain was identified in a study of cytomegalovirus exposure and HLA in healthy donors. The PCR made use of 60 Vbeta and 13 Jbeta primers. Measured with immunoSEQ multiplex PCR; TCRdb has only the in-frame clones, and not every one. The table lists under 110,000 clones, 70% to 85% of them singletons. After removal of 3 bases from V and 0 bases from J, the junction contained 2 bases not matched to a gene. The CDR3 consists of 14 residues. Germline V CDR1 and CDR2: SGHVS, FQNEAQ. J is TRBJ2-7 and V is TRBV7-8, with 7 bases lining up with TRBD2. Sequencing input: PBMCs. The TCR sequence derives from a boy younger than 18 in good health and CMV-seronegative. The chain's CDR3 is CASSFRDYSYEQYF. CDR3 bases: TGTGCCAGCAGCTTCCGGGACTACTCCTACGAGCAGTACTTC.